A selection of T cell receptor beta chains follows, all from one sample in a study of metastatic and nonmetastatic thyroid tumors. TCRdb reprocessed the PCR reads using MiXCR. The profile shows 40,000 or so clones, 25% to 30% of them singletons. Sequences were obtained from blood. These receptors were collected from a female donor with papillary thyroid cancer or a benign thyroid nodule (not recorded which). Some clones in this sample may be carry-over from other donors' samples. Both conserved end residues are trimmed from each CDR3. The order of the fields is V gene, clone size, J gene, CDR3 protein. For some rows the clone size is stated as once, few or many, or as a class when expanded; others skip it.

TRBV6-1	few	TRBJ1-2	GSSWAANYGYT
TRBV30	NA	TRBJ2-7	AWSPNPGTSASYEQY
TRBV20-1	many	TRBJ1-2	SARDTGNYGYT
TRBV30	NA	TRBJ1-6	AWSGTGSSYNSPLH
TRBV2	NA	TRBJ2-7	ASSERTGEGYEQY
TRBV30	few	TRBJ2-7	ARLFLRDYEQY
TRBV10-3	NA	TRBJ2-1	AISRRAAGLNNEQF
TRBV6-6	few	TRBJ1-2	ASSYLMKAYGYT
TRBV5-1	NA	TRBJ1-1	ANSLDGIKTEAF
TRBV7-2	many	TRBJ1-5	ASSSQGQPQH
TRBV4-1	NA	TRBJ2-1	ASSLTGTRYNEQF
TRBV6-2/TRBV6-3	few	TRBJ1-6	ASSWKGQVNSPLH
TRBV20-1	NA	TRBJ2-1	SARDQRVYNEQF
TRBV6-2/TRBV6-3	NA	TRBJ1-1	ASSYPTGNTEAF
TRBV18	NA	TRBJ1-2	ASSPDVVGGYT
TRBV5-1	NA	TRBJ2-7	ASSWDKARYTPPYEQY
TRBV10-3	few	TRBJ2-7	AISDCTGRDEQY
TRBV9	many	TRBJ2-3	ASSEGTGDTQY
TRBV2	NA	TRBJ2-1	ASIDGWAFPYNEQF
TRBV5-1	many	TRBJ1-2	ASSPWTGSNYGYT
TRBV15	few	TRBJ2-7	ATSPGETDYEQY
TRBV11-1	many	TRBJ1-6	ASSSGGTLHGSPLH
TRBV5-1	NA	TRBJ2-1	ASSLALTGGNEQF
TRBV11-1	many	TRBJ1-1	ASSFGQGAGGTEAF
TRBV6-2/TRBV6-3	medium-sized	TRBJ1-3	ASSLGQGAGGNTIY
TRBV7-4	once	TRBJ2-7	ASSVTGARYEQY
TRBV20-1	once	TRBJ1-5	SARAGQGYQPQH
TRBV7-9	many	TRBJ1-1	ASSSPIWENTEAF
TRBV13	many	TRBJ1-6	ASSLRGVNSPLH
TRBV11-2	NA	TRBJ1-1	ASSPRGAMGGMNTEAF
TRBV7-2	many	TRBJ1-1	ASSQGGGRQEAF
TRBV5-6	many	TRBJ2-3	ASQTLGTSGGSTDTQY
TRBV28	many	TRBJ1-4	ASSPPSLANEKLF
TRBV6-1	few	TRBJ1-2	ASSGIGQGKAVYGYT
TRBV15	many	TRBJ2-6	ATSRDQESGANVLT
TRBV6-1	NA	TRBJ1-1	ASISAGPLNTEAF
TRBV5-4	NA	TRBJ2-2	ASSRGVDTGELF
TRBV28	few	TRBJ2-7	ASSTPGGVYEQY
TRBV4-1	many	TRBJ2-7	ASSQVMAYEQY
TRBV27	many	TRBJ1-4	ASSLSGGQVYEKLF
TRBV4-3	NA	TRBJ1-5	ASSQNRGQPQH
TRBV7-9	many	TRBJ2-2	ASSLGRSTGELF
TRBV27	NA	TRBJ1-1	ARIKNTEAL
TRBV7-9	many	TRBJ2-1	ASSLVSWEQF
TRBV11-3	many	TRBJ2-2	ASSLTSSGTGELF
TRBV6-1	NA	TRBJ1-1	ASSAARDSWILITEAF
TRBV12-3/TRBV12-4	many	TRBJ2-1	ASSRTSGTPYNEQF
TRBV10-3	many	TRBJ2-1	AIMRTSGNNNEQF
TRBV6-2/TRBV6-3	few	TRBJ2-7	ASRTGLGEQY
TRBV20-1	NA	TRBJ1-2	SARRRQSLTNYGYT
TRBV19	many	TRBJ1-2	ASSVIFGVHDGYT
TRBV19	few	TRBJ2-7	ASSMGLGRYEQY
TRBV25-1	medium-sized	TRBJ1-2	ASSESGARGYT
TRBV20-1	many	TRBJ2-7	SARALAGIEQY
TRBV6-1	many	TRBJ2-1	ASSPGQGSYNEQF